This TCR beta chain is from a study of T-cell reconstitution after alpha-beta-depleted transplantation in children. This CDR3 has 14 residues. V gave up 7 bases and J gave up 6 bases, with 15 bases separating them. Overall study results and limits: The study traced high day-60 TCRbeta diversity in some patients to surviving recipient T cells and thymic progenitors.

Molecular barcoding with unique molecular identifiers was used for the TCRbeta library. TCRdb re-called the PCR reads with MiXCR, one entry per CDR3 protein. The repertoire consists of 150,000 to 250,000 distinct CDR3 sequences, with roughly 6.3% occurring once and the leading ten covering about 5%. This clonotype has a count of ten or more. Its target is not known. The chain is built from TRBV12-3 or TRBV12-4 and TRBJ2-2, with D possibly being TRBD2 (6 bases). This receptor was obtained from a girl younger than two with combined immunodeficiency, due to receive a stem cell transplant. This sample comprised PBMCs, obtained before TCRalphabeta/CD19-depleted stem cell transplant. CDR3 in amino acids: CASTPLAEAGELFF. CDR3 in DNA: TGTGCCAGCACCCCGTTAGCGGAGGCCGGGGAGCTGTTTTTT.